This TCR beta chain was recovered during a study of tumor-infiltrating lymphocytes in primary liver carcinoma. For the study at large: Men as well as women, aged 30 to 69 years, made up the patients. Lesions, classed as T1-T3 N0M0, spanned roughly 4.2 to 11 cm across. Sample yields, roughly 3.5 to 7.13 million productive TCRbeta reads, were similar across the tissue types.

Joint extraction of RNA and DNA used roughly 18-34 mg of bulk tissue that was unsorted. Surgical resection was the treatment these patients received for primary liver carcinoma. The input was 450 to 500 ng total RNA; TCR beta cDNA was made from it with a constant-region primer. TCR beta libraries came from three nested multiplex PCR rounds using slightly modified ARM-PCR. TRBV1-TRBV30 forward primers paired with a C-beta reverse primer were used in the first two PCR rounds, which ran roughly 10 cycles each. TCRdb re-analysed the multiplex PCR reads in MiXCR, keeping a single row per CDR3 protein. Found here are about 43,000 distinct CDR3 sequences, around 66% of them singletons; the top ten hold approximately 19%. The CDR3 sequence is 17 residues long. Germline values: CDR1 SGHAT, CDR2 FQNNGV. As for this clonotype: Germline and junction disagree at one end, which may indicate a read error.

The chain couples TRBV11-2 to TRBJ2-2; TRBD1 is a possible D gene (6 bases). The source of this sequence is a man aged 35 to 55 with primary liver carcinoma and hepatitis B virus infection. What was sequenced was liver tumor tissue from sampling region 2. Subset here: tumor region T2, inferior pole. DNA for the CDR3: TGTGCCAGCAGCGTAGATCATAGGGGTAGGGACACCGGGGAGCCGTTTTTT. This codes for CASSVDHRGRDTGEPFF. Combining the CDR3 with reference TRBV11-2 and TRBJ2-2 gives the whole variable domain EAGVAQSPRYKIIEKRQSVAFWCNPISGHATLYWYQQILGQGPKLLIQFQNNGVVDDSQLPKDRFSAERLKGVDSTLKIQPAKLEDSAVYLCASSVDHRGRDTGEPFFGEGSRLTVL.